The 19 T cell receptor beta chains reported below all come from one sample, sequenced in a study of T cells in Graves' hyperthyroidism and ophthalmopathy. The source material, RNA transcripts, was used to amplify TCR beta CDR3 regions. The TCR CDR3 first-round RT-PCR relied on the HTBI primer set. TCRdb analysed the multiplex PCR reads with MiXCR anew, one entry per CDR3 protein. This sample has some 510,000 distinct CDR3 sequences, with about 20% found just once. Specimen: blood. These receptors all stem from a man between 18 and 29 years old with Graves' hyperthyroidism.

The table lists this clonotype with a few counts. The rearrangement uses TRBV19 and TRBJ1-5; 7 bases line up with TRBD1. J was trimmed by 6 bases and V by 0 bases; bases with no gene match: 5. The CDR3 has 15 amino acids. Germline CDR1 and CDR2: LNHDA and SQIVND (reference sequence). In DNA form, the CDR3 reads TGTGCCAGTAGTATAGATCGACAGGGTTCTCAGCCCCAGCATTTT. Translated, it gives CASSIDRQGSQPQHF.

This clonotype has more than one count but fewer than ten. J is TRBJ2-5 and V is TRBV14; possible D gene TRBD1, 6 bases. Germline assignment: CDR1 SGHDN and CDR2 FVKESK. Trimming cost V 4 bases and J 5 bases, with 23 bases left between them. The CDR3 contains 17 residues. The CDR3 nucleotides are TGTGCCAGCAGCCTCTCTTTTTCAGGGGCGGAATGGGAGACCCAGTACTTC. Translated, it gives CASSLSFSGAEWETQYF.

This clonotype was seen a few times. V and J are TRBV28 and TRBJ2-7; D is perhaps TRBD1 or TRBD2 (5 bases each). The V end was cut by 0 bases, the J end by 1 base, with 7 bases between. Germline-derived CDR1 and CDR2 are MDHEN and SYDVKM. CDR3 length: 14 residues. The CDR3 DNA reads as TGTGCCAGCAGTTTATGGGGGGATTCCTACGAGCAGTACTTC. This sequence encodes CASSLWGDSYEQYF.

This chain links TRBV6-2 or TRBV6-3 with TRBJ2-7; 7 bases agree with TRBD1. Germline values: CDR1 MNHEY, CDR2 SVGEGT. The V and J ends lost 6 bases and 3 bases, in that order; junction bases with no gene match: 5. CDR3 length: 13 amino acids. The CDR3 nucleotides are TGTGCCAGCAGGAGGGCAGGGGGCTACGAGCAGTACTTC. Translating it yields CASRRAGGYEQYF.

This clonotype has a handful of counts. The chain couples TRBV6-1 to TRBJ2-2, with D perhaps assigned TRBD1 or TRBD2 (5 bases each). Trimming left V 6 bases short and J 4 bases short, with 15 bases between. CDR1 MNHNS and CDR2 SASEGT come from the germline V gene. The CDR3 is 15 amino acids. CDR3 DNA sequence: TGTGCCAGCAGAGCCGGGACCTCGGGCACCGGGGAGCTGTTTTTT. Protein: CASRAGTSGTGELFF.

The chain has TRBV6-1 and TRBJ2-2, with 9 bases identical to TRBD1. The germline V gene encodes CDR1 MNHNS and CDR2 SASEGT. The CDR3 spans 16 residues. J was trimmed by 1 base and V by 8 bases; bases with no gene match: 8. The CDR3 DNA sequence: TGTGCCAGCGGGACAGGGAGCGTAAGGAACACCGGGGAGCTGTTTTTT. Its protein product is CASGTGSVRNTGELFF.

This clonotype has at least ten counts. V gene TRBV12-3 or TRBV12-4 combines with J gene TRBJ1-1; D call uncertain. Trimming removed 6 bases at V and 5 bases at J, with 13 bases between. CDR3 length: 13 amino acids. The CDR3 here is CASSRNPKTEAFF. DNA of the CDR3: TGTGCCAGCAGCCGGAACCCAAAGACTGAAGCTTTCTTT.

J is TRBJ2-7 and V is TRBV15; 11 positions match TRBD2. Germline V gene sequence: CDR1 LNHNV, CDR2 YYDKDF (reference sequence). The CDR3 totals 15 residues. The J segment lost 4 bases and the V segment lost 3 bases, leaving 5 bases of the junction unmatched. CDR3 nucleotides: TGTGCCACCAGCAGGACTAGCGGGATGTCTTACGAGCAGTACTTC. Protein: CATSRTSGMSYEQYF.

This clonotype was found a few times. This sequence joins TRBV19 and TRBJ1-1, with 9 bases matching TRBD1. The CDR3 is 17 residues long. Germline V CDR1 and CDR2: LNHDA, SQIVND (reference sequence). J lost 2 bases, V lost 4 bases, and 11 bases had no gene match. CDR3 sequence: CASSKTGGAVLNTEAFF. The CDR3, as DNA: TGTGCCAGTAGTAAAACAGGGGGCGCCGTGTTAAACACTGAAGCTTTCTTT.

A note on this clonotype: At one of its ends the junction is not consistent with the germline gene, which may arise from a read error. V usage is TRBV7-9 and J usage is TRBJ1-2; a possible D gene is TRBD1 (5 bases). The CDR3 runs 15 residues. The germline V gene encodes CDR1 SEHNR and CDR2 FQNEAQ (reference sequence). CDR3 sequence (DNA): TGTGCCAGCAGCTTAGGGGACGGTGCTAACTATGGCCACACCTTC. The encoded protein is CASSLGDGANYGHTF.

This clonotype was observed a few times. CDR3 amino acids: CASSLTGLGTGELFF. The CDR3 nucleotides read TGCGCCAGCAGCTTGACAGGGTTGGGCACCGGGGAGCTGTTTTTT. V gene TRBV5-1 combines with J gene TRBJ2-2, with D tentatively TRBD1 (6 bases). The CDR3 runs 15 residues. From germline, CDR1 is SGHRS and CDR2 YFSETQ. Trimming took 1 base from V and 4 from J, leaving 11 bases between them.

This clonotype was seen repeatedly, ten times or more. This chain links TRBV6-5 with TRBJ2-7; 8 positions match TRBD1. From germline, CDR1 is MNHEY and CDR2 SVGAGI. The CDR3 is 14 amino acids. V lost 6 bases to trimming and J lost 5 bases; unmatched junction nucleotides: 9. CDR3: CASRRGQGLHEQYF. The DNA of the CDR3 is TGTGCCAGCAGACGCGGACAGGGTCTCCACGAGCAGTACTTC.

This clonotype was counted a few times. V is TRBV12-3 or TRBV12-4 and J is TRBJ2-5, with D possibly TRBD1 on 6 matching bases. The ends were cut back, 1 base at V and 5 bases at J, with 11 bases in the middle. The CDR3 covers 14 residues. The CDR3 DNA reads as TGTGCCAGCAGTTTAGGCGACCAGGGGGAGACCCAGTACTTC. Translated, it gives CASSLGDQGETQYF.

This clonotype showed up just a few times. The chain joins TRBV6-5 to TRBJ2-7; D remains unclear. This CDR3 is 15 amino acids long. V was cut by 2 bases and J by 0 bases, with 11 bases left in between. Looked up from germline, CDR1 is MNHEY and CDR2 is SVGAGI. The CDR3 sequence: CASSYGVALSYEQYF. As DNA, the CDR3 is TGTGCCAGCAGTTACGGGGTGGCCCTCTCCTACGAGCAGTACTTC.

This clonotype was recorded many times. The V gene is TRBV6-5, the J gene TRBJ1-1, with a tentative D call TRBD1 (5 bases). This CDR3 has 15 amino acids. Trimming took 0 bases from V and 0 from J, leaving 8 bases between them. From germline, CDR1 is MNHEY and CDR2 SVGAGI. The CDR3 coding sequence is TGTGCCAGCAGTTACTCGACAGACATGAACACTGAAGCTTTCTTT. Translating it yields CASSYSTDMNTEAFF.

This clonotype was seen many times. The rearrangement links TRBV2 to TRBJ2-2; D is unclear. Germline CDR1 is SNHLY and CDR2 is FYNNEI. V dropped 3 bases and J dropped 6 bases, with 8 bases sitting between them. The CDR3 has 13 residues. The CDR3 coding sequence is TGTGCCAGCAGTGACCTCCTCTCCGGGGAGCTGTTTTTT. Translation gives CASSDLLSGELFF.

The table lists this clonotype with many counts. The J gene is TRBJ1-1, the V gene TRBV28; D is ambiguous. The V and J ends lost 2 bases and 7 bases respectively, with 8 bases between them. This CDR3 is 12 amino acids long. Germline V gene data show CDR1 as MDHEN and CDR2 as SYDVKM. The CDR3 loop is CASSLSLREAFF. CDR3 DNA sequence: TGTGCCAGCAGTTTAAGCTTGCGTGAAGCTTTCTTT.

Comments on this clonotype: This may be a read error: a much more frequent sequence differs by one nucleotide. CDR3 sequence (DNA): TGTGCCTGGAGTGTACTGTGGGGGAACACTGAAGCTTGCTTT. This codes for CAWSVLWGNTEACF. The V call is TRBV30, the J call TRBJ1-1; D perhaps matches TRBD1 (5 bases). This CDR3 spans 14 amino acids. Germline V gene lookup returns CDR1 GTSNPN and CDR2 SVGIG (reference sequence).

V and J are TRBV19 and TRBJ1-5; possible D gene TRBD1, 5 bases. This CDR3 spans 19 amino acids. Trimming removed 3 bases at V and 1 base at J, with 22 bases between. Germline CDR1 reads LNHDA; CDR2 reads SQIVND (reference sequence). CDR3 DNA: TGTGCCAGTAGTATGGTTGAGGGACTCTGGGTCGGGAGCAATCAGCCCCAGCATTTT. It specifies CASSMVEGLWVGSNQPQHF.